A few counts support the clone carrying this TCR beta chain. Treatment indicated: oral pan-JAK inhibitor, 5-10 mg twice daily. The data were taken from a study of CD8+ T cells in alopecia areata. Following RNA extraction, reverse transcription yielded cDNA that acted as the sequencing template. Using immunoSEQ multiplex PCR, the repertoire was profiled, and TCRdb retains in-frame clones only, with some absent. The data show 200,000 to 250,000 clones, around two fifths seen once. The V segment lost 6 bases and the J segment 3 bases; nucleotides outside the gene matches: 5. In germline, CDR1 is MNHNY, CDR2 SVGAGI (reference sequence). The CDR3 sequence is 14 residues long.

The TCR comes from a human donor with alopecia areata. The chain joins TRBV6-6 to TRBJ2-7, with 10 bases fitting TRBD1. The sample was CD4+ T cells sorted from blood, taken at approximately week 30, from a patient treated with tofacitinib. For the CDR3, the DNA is TGTGCCAGCAGGTTCCGGGACAGGGGCTACGAGCAGTACTTC. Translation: CASRFRDRGYEQYF.